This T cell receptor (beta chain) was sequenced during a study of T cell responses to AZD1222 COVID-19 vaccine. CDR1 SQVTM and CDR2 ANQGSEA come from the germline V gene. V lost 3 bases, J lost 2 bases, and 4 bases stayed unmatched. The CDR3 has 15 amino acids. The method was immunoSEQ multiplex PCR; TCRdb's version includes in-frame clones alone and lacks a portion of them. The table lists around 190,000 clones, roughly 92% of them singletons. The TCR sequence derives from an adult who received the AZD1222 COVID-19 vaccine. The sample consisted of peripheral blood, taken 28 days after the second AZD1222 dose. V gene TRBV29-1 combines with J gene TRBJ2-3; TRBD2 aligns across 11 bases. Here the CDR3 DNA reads TGCAGCGTTGAGGCTAGCGGGGGGAACACAGATACGCAGTATTTT. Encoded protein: CSVEASGGNTDTQYF.